What follows describes a single T cell receptor (beta chain). Its antigen is not yet known. The CDR3 goes on 3 residues after the read ends, and that part is filled in from the germline J gene. The sample is drawn from a study of T cells in women clearing cervical HPV infection (dated by TCRdb to 2016 to 2018). About the investigation overall: The cases were some 27 women with histologically confirmed HPV16-related CIN3 or worse, and 2 of these cases were invasive cancers. Controls were more than 20 women whose single incident HPV16 infection cleared within 12 months without precancer or cancer developing. Blood from cases was collected at the visit where the lesion was first found, while blood from controls was collected once the infection could no longer be detected. Among cases, blood sampling occurred a median of about 150 days after lesion detection, with an interquartile range of about 80 to 210 days. Because only a few women had HLA typing data, the possibility that HLA type acted as a confounder could not be ruled out. An exploratory proof-of-principle case-control study, nested within the Guanacaste HPV Natural History Study in Costa Rica, was conducted to compare TCR repertoires across cervical HPV16 outcomes. Cases were matched to controls by age within five years and by the year the sample was collected. Median age was roughly 35 years in cases versus 38 to 45 in controls, and baseline characteristics did not differ significantly. In the parent cohort, fewer than 13,000 women aged 18 or older were enrolled in Guanacaste, Costa Rica, during about 1992 to 1994 and were followed for more than 6 years. Five blinded duplicates per group were added as quality controls, giving some 60 samples: 50 participants and 10 replicates.

The CDR3 measures 11 amino acids from cysteine to phenylalanine. Sequencing covers 24 bases of the CDR3, shown here with the frame starting at base 1. V sheds 6 bases and J sheds 7 bases, leaving 10 bases between their ends. CDR1 and CDR2, per the germline V gene (reference sequence), are DFQATT and SNEGSKA. Every participant had a single incident cervical HPV16 infection, and prevalent HPV16 infections were excluded. Cervical HPV DNA was detected with MY09/MY11 PCR, and genotyping was done with dot-blot hybridization. Roughly 16 mL of heparinized blood were centrifuged, and the buffy coat was split into aliquots, frozen at -30 degrees C, and then kept at -80 degrees C. QIAGEN kits were used to extract genomic DNA from the buffy coat specimens. The investigation overall reported the following: T-cell numbers per sample were unknown, so richness differences could reflect varying T-cell content rather than repertoire biology. Cases had lower TRBV6-7 relative abundance than controls (0.11% versus 0.16%; Bonferroni P = 0.0008). CIN3+ cases had significantly higher TCR repertoire richness than controls across sequencing depths, but evenness did not differ between the groups. Cases were distinguished from controls with an estimated AUC of roughly 0.79 by random forest classifiers combining richness and V gene abundances. Whether associations preceded infection or resulted from infection could not be shown with the cross-sectional design, and effector/memory subsets and HPV-specific T cells were not isolated.

Using the immunoSEQ assay, multiplex PCR amplified TCR beta CDR3 regions from an average of about 1,200 ng of genomic DNA per sample. To correct primer bias, the assay used a complete synthetic TCR repertoire to set an amplification baseline. The amplicons were sequenced on the Illumina platform. In the source study's methods: Sequences were error-corrected by clustering with frequency ratios and a modified nearest-neighbor algorithm, then analyzed in the immunoSEQ Analyzer with IMGT gene definitions. TCR richness and evenness were averaged over 20 rarefaction repeats at each rarefaction depth, excluding samples with fewer sequences than the depth. Wilcoxon rank sum tests with FDR correction were used to compare relative abundances of V, D and J genes between the groups. In the blinded duplicates, the intraclass correlation was 90% to 96% for TCR richness and averaged about 80% across 66 gene segments. TCRdb holds this immuneACCESS table with in-frame rearrangements only. Some clones are missing; in checked studies, unresolved V genes explain under half, and the rest has no known cause. From that table come the V and J calls and clone size; the DNA was used to work out D and trimming. The table for this sample records 25,000 to 35,000 clones. The biggest ten clones account for 2.5% to 3.5% of the sample.

The sample comprised blood buffy coat. The receptor was derived from a woman between 18 and 70 years old with a cervical HPV16 infection that either progressed to CIN3+ or cleared (not recorded which). The sequence links TRBV20-1 to TRBJ2-1; the D gene is perhaps TRBD1, from 6 matching bases. The sequenced part of the CDR3 DNA is TGCAGTGCGCCTAGGGGGAATGAG. It codes for CSAPRGNE. In full, the CDR3 is CSAPRGNEQFF.